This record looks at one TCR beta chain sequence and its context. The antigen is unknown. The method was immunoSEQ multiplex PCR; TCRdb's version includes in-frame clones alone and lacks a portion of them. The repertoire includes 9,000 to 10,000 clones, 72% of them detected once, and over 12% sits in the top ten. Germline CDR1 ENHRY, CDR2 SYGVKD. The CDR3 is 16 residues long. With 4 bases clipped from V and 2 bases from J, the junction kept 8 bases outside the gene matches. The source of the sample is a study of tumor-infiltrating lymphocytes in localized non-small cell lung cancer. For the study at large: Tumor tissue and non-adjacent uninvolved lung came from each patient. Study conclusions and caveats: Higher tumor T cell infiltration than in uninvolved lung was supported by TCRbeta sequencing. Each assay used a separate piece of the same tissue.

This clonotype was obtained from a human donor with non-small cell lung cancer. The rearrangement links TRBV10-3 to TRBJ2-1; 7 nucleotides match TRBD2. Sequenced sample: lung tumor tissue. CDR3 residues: CAISGAAGVTYNEQFF. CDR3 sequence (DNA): TGTGCCATCAGTGGGGCGGCGGGAGTAACCTACAATGAGCAGTTCTTC.